The 4 T cell receptor beta chains presented below share a single source sample, sequenced in a study of molecular identifiers for immune sequencing clone quantification. MiXCR, applied by TCRdb to the PCR reads, yields one record per CDR3 protein. The data show 600,000 to 650,000 distinct CDR3 sequences, 20% seen once. The sequencing sample was made of naive CD8+ T cells from blood, with Jurkat cell RNA spiked in. Documented subset: FACS-sorted CD8+CD4-CCR7+CD45RA+ naive T cells. Receptor source: a human donor in good health. Some libraries in this study had Jurkat cell RNA spiked in.

This clonotype has ten or more counts. The gene calls are TRBV7-2 and TRBJ2-7; D may be TRBD1 (5 bases). Trimming stripped 2 bases from V and 3 bases from J, with 8 bases between. The CDR3 is 13 residues long. Germline CDR1 SGHTA, CDR2 FQGNSA. The CDR3 protein is CASSLRTRYEQYF. In DNA, the CDR3 is TGTGCCAGCAGCTTACGGACACGCTACGAGCAGTACTTC.

This clonotype was counted between two and nine times. This chain links TRBV27 with TRBJ1-6; D is possibly TRBD1 (5 bases). V shed 5 bases and J shed 5 bases, with 19 bases lying between them. Germline V lookup: CDR1 MNHEY, CDR2 SMNVEV (reference sequence). This CDR3 contains 17 residues. Here the CDR3 reads CASSPYLPRDHNSPLHF. DNA of the CDR3: TGTGCCAGCAGTCCCTATTTACCCAGGGACCATAATTCACCCCTCCACTTT.

About this clonotype itself: A read error is possible here, since a much larger clone lies one base away. The chain recombines TRBV30 with TRBJ1-1; D is undetermined. CDR3 size: 14 residues. CDR1 is GTSNPN and CDR2 is SVGIG in the germline V gene (reference sequence). DNA of the CDR3: TGTGCCCGGAGTTTGGCCCGATTGAACACTGAAGCTTTCTTT. Translated, it gives CARSLARLNTEAFF.

The rearrangement uses TRBV4-1 and TRBJ1-1, with TRBD1 matching 11 bases. The CDR3 totals 16 residues. With 0 bases clipped from V and 4 bases from J, the junction kept 4 bases outside the gene matches. CDR1 and CDR2 from the germline V gene are MGHRA and YSYEKL. The CDR3 region is CASSQEDRGLATEAFF. The CDR3 DNA follows: TGCGCCAGCAGCCAAGAGGACAGGGGGCTTGCCACTGAAGCTTTCTTT.